Listed here are 10 T cell receptor beta chains from one sample, sequenced in a study of T-cell reconstitution after alpha-beta-depleted transplantation in children. It was with unique molecular identifiers that the TCRbeta library was prepared. TCRdb analysed the PCR reads with MiXCR anew, one entry per CDR3 protein. The sample contains a few hundred thousand distinct CDR3 sequences, roughly 13% of which appear only once. The source was PBMCs, collected from the stem cell graft. These receptors originate from a human donor who donated a stem cell graft to a child with Fanconi anemia.

This clonotype was observed a single time. CDR3 region: CATSDLRNRQGPTRSTEAFF. CDR3 sequence (DNA): TGTGCCACCAGTGATTTGAGGAATAGACAGGGCCCAACTAGGAGCACTGAAGCTTTCTTT. The rearrangement links TRBV24-1 to TRBJ1-1; 7 nucleotides line up with TRBD1. The CDR3 spans 20 residues. Germline CDR1 reads KGHDR; CDR2 reads SFDVKD. J was trimmed by 4 bases and V by 0 bases; bases with no gene match: 19.

This clonotype occurred many times. This chain links TRBV12-3 or TRBV12-4 with TRBJ2-3; D remains ambiguous. The V gene lost 3 bases and the J gene lost 0 bases, with 10 bases spanning the gap. The CDR3 covers 15 residues. The CDR3 nucleotides are TGTGCCAGCAGTTTCCCCCTGGCTAGCACAGATACGCAGTATTTT. Its translation is CASSFPLASTDTQYF.

This clonotype was detected a few times. The chain employs TRBV5-1 and TRBJ1-6, with D maybe TRBD1 (5 bases). Germline CDR1 is SGHRS and CDR2 is YFSETQ. This CDR3 is built from 15 residues. Trimming shortened V by 0 bases and J by 7 bases, and 11 bases separated the two germline ends. As DNA, the CDR3 is TGCGCCAGCAGCTTGGAGGCAGGGAGGAATTCACCCCTCCACTTT. Protein: CASSLEAGRNSPLHF.

The V and J genes are TRBV4-3 and TRBJ2-7, with 7 bases that match TRBD2. The germline V gene has CDR1 LGHNA and CDR2 YSLEER. After removal of 3 bases from V and 2 bases from J, the junction contained 10 bases not matched to a gene. CDR3 length: 16 residues. CDR3 DNA: TGCGCCAGCAGCCATCTCGGGGGGAAGATGCCCTACGAGCAGTACGTC. Translated, it gives CASSHLGGKMPYEQYV.

This clonotype was seen a handful of times. J is TRBJ1-6 and V is TRBV28, with D perhaps matching TRBD1 (5 bases). The CDR3 has 15 residues. The V end was cut by 1 base, the J end by 7 bases, with 11 bases between. From germline, CDR1 is MDHEN and CDR2 SYDVKM. The CDR3 sequence is CASSLLGDPNSPLHF. For the CDR3, the DNA is TGTGCCAGCAGTTTATTAGGGGATCCCAATTCACCCCTCCACTTT.

Only a few counts were recorded for this clonotype. This chain uses TRBV7-9 with TRBJ2-7; 7 bases align to TRBD1. The CDR3 runs to 16 residues. V lost 5 bases, J lost 0 bases, and 10 bases stayed unmatched. Germline V lookup: CDR1 SEHNR, CDR2 FQNEAQ (reference sequence). This CDR3 reads CASSQGQDGSSYEQYV. The CDR3 nucleotides are TGTGCCAGCAGCCAAGGACAGGACGGAAGCTCCTACGAGCAGTACGTC.

The chain carries TRBV18 and TRBJ2-7, with TRBD1 identical over 7 bases. Looked up from germline, CDR1 is KGHSH and CDR2 is LQKENI. The J segment lost 2 bases and the V segment lost 3 bases, leaving 4 bases of the junction unmatched. The CDR3 has 14 amino acids. This chain's CDR3 is CASSPGQQTYEQYF. The DNA for the CDR3 is TGTGCCAGCTCACCGGGACAGCAGACCTACGAGCAGTACTTC.

Many counts were recorded for this clonotype. The rearrangement links TRBV12-3 or TRBV12-4 to TRBJ2-5; D may be TRBD2 (6 bases). The CDR3 sequence is 13 residues long. Trimming took off 6 bases at V and 2 bases at J, with 10 bases between the two ends. The DNA for the CDR3 is TGTGCCAGCAGGAGGAGGGAGCAAGAGACCCAGTACTTC. Its translation: CASRRREQETQYF.

V usage is TRBV6-2 or TRBV6-3 and J usage is TRBJ1-1, with 8 bases identical to TRBD1. The CDR3 contains 24 residues. V was clipped by 0 bases and J by 1 base; unmatched bases: 28. CDR1 and CDR2 from the germline V gene are MNHEY and SVGEGT. CDR3: CASSYSTSITGLLDREVGNTEAFF. As DNA, the CDR3 is TGTGCCAGCAGTTACTCGACATCGATAACGGGTCTACTGGACAGGGAGGTGGGGAACACTGAAGCTTTCTTT.

This clonotype was counted at least ten times. This chain joins TRBV5-1 and TRBJ1-6; D might be TRBD1 (5 bases). Trimming shortened V by 0 bases and J by 10 bases, and 11 bases separated the two germline ends. The germline gives CDR1 SGHRS, CDR2 YFSETQ. The CDR3 consists of 14 residues. CDR3 nucleotide sequence: TGCGCCAGCAGCTTGGGACAGCAAGGGTCACCCCTCCACTTT. This sequence encodes CASSLGQQGSPLHF. Full variable domain (rest looked up from reference TRBV5-1 and TRBJ1-6): KAGVTQTPRYLIKTRGQQVTLSCSPISGHRSVSWYQQTPGQGLQFLFEYFSETQRNKGNFPGRFSGRQFSNSRSEMNVSTLELGDSALYLCASSLGQQGSPLHFGNGTRLTVT.